Below, 5 T cell receptor beta chains from the same sample are listed, as sequenced in a study of blood T cell repertoires in COVID-19. This table comes from immunoSEQ multiplex PCR, and its TCRdb copy is limited to in-frame clones, with some not included. The sample has 200,000 to 250,000 clones; about four fifths are singletons. The sample was PBMCs or T cells enriched from blood (not recorded which). The origin of the receptors is a man aged 55 to 70 who had recovered from COVID-19.

Comments on this clone: One end of the junction varies from germline; a read error may be responsible. The chain employs TRBV27 and TRBJ1-1, with D possibly being TRBD1 (5 bases). CDR3 size: 14 residues. In germline, CDR1 is MNHEY, CDR2 SMNVEV (reference sequence). In DNA form, the CDR3 reads TGTGCCAGCAGTCTGGGGACTGGGAACTCTGAAGCTTTCTTT. Translating it yields CASSLGTGNSEAFF.

The chain links TRBV7-2 to TRBJ2-5; weak D call: TRBD2 (7 bases). V was trimmed by 1 base and J by 5 bases, leaving 14 bases between them. CDR3 length: 15 residues. Germline assignment: CDR1 SGHTA and CDR2 FQGNSA. The CDR3 is CASSLGRGAGETQYF. CDR3 nucleotide sequence: TGTGCCAGCAGCTTAGGCCGGGGGGCAGGGGAGACCCAGTACTTC.

This chain connects TRBV19 to TRBJ2-7; D perhaps matches TRBD1 (6 bases). Trimming removed 2 bases at V and 6 bases at J, with 20 bases between. Germline assignment: CDR1 LNHDA and CDR2 SQIVND (reference sequence). The length of the CDR3 is 16 residues. The CDR3 sequence is CASSIRAGARSGEQYF. CDR3 DNA: TGTGCCAGTAGTATACGGGCAGGGGCGAGGAGCGGCGAGCAGTACTTC.

This sequence joins TRBV7-9 and TRBJ2-1; 8 nucleotides match TRBD2. V gave up 5 bases and J gave up 10 bases; unmatched junction bases: 16. Germline V gives CDR1 SEHNR, CDR2 FQNEAQ (reference sequence). The CDR3 consists of 16 residues. The CDR3 nucleotides are TGTGCCAGCAGCCCCGGGGCAGCGGGGGCGACCGCCGAGCAGTTCTTC. Translation: CASSPGAAGATAEQFF.

The chain combines TRBV7-2 with TRBJ2-3; 8 nucleotides match TRBD1. Germline values: CDR1 SGHTA, CDR2 FQGNSA. Trimming took 7 bases from V and 4 from J; bases not matched to a gene: 7. There are 14 residues in the CDR3. Here the CDR3 reads CASTYRGLADTQYF. CDR3 in DNA: TGTGCCAGCACATACAGGGGGTTGGCAGATACGCAGTATTTT.